These 8 T cell receptor beta chains were all obtained from the same sample, sequenced in a study of blood T cell repertoires in COVID-19. Profiling relied on immunoSEQ multiplex PCR, and the TCRdb table lists in-frame clones only, not all of them. The data hold 250,000 or so clones, with around 93% observed a single time. Material: PBMCs or T cells enriched from blood (not recorded which). The receptors were gathered from a man in his forties who had been exposed to COVID-19.

In this sample, this clone turned up once. The CDR3 region is CASSLVGAIYEQYF. Here the CDR3 DNA reads TGTGCCAGCAGCTTAGTTGGGGCGATATACGAGCAGTACTTC. The genes are TRBV7-9 and TRBJ2-7; a weak D match, TRBD1 (5 bases). Germline V gene lookup returns CDR1 SEHNR and CDR2 FQNEAQ (reference sequence). V was trimmed by 1 base and J by 4 bases, leaving 11 bases between them. CDR3 length: 14 residues.

The V call is TRBV28, the J call TRBJ2-1; 9 bases agree with TRBD2. Germline lookup yields CDR1 MDHEN and CDR2 SYDVKM. The CDR3 sequence is 15 residues long. J was trimmed by 5 bases and V by 2 bases; bases with no gene match: 4. This CDR3 is CASSLPTSGNNEQFF. The CDR3 bases are TGTGCCAGCAGTTTACCGACTAGCGGAAACAATGAGCAGTTCTTC.

The J gene is TRBJ2-7, the V gene TRBV4-1, with D possibly being TRBD2 (6 bases). This CDR3 comprises 17 residues. Trimming took off 1 base at V and 2 bases at J, with 18 bases between the two ends. Germline lookup yields CDR1 MGHRA and CDR2 YSYEKL. CDR3 sequence reads: CASSQGEAPSGTYEQYF. CDR3 nucleotides: TGCGCCAGCAGCCAAGGGGAGGCCCCGTCTGGGACCTACGAGCAGTACTTC.

This chain links TRBV7-2 with TRBJ2-3; 8 bases are shared with TRBD2. The germline CDR1 and CDR2 sequences are SGHTA and FQGNSA. V dropped 3 bases and J dropped 6; count of bases not matched to a gene: 11. The CDR3 covers 16 residues. The CDR3 coding sequence is TGTGCCAGCAGCTTTCTAGACGGGAGGGCCTTGGATACGCAGTATTTT. Encoded protein: CASSFLDGRALDTQYF.

In its sample, this clone was seen once. The chain carries TRBV4-2 and TRBJ1-2, with D tentatively TRBD1 (6 bases). V dropped 4 bases and J dropped 6 bases, with 12 bases sitting between them. Germline lookup yields CDR1 LGHNA and CDR2 YNFKEQ. The CDR3 runs to 13 residues. CDR3 residues: CASSPEGVNGYTF. As DNA, the CDR3 is TGTGCCAGCAGCCCCGAGGGGGTGAATGGCTACACCTTC.

This clone was seen just once. This chain connects TRBV19 to TRBJ1-2; 8 nucleotides line up with TRBD1. CDR1 LNHDA and CDR2 SQIVND come from the germline V gene (reference sequence). The CDR3 covers 15 residues. After removal of 5 bases from V and 4 bases from J, the junction contained 9 bases not matched to a gene. This CDR3 reads CASSPRTGTAYGYTF. The CDR3 DNA is TGTGCCAGTAGTCCAAGGACAGGGACGGCCTATGGCTACACCTTC.

V usage is TRBV7-6 and J usage is TRBJ2-7; 10 nucleotides align to TRBD1. The germline gives CDR1 SGHVS, CDR2 FNYEAQ. V was clipped by 2 bases and J by 3 bases; unmatched bases: 10. The CDR3 loop spans 17 amino acids. The CDR3 loop is CASSLLGTGTGVYEQYF. The CDR3 nucleotides read TGTGCCAGCAGCTTATTAGGGACCGGGACAGGGGTCTACGAGCAGTACTTC. The full variable domain, in which reference TRBV7-6 and TRBJ2-7 provide the parts outside the CDR3, is GAGVSQSPRYKVTKRGQDVALRCDPISGHVSLYWYRQALGQGPEFLTYFNYEAQQDKSGLPNDRFSAERPEGSISTLTIQRTEQRDSAMYRCASSLLGTGTGVYEQYFGPGTRLTVT.

The chain carries TRBV7-2 and TRBJ1-5; D uncertain. This CDR3 spans 15 amino acids. V was shortened by 2 bases and J by 5 bases, with 13 bases between the two germline ends. Germline CDR1 SGHTA, CDR2 FQGNSA. The CDR3 reads CASSLFGEPDQPQHF. DNA of the CDR3: TGTGCCAGCAGCTTATTTGGGGAGCCGGATCAGCCCCAGCATTTT.